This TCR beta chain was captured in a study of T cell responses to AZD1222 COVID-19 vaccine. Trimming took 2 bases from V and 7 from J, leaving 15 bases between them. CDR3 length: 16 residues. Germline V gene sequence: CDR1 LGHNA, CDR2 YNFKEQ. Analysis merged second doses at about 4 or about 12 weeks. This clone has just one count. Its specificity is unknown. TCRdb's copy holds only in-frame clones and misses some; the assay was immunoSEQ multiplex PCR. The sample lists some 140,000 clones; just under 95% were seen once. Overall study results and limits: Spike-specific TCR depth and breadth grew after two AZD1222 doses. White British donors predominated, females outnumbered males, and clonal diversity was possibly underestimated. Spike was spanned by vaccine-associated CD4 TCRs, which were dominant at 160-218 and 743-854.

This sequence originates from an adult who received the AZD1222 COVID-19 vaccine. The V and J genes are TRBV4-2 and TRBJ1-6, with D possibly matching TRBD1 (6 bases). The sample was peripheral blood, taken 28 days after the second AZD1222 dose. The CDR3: CASSQRTDRRNSPLHF. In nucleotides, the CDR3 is TGTGCCAGCAGCCAACGGACCGACAGGAGGAATTCACCCCTCCACTTT.